The present T cell receptor beta chain was sequenced within a study of Ad26.COV2.S vaccination and SARS-CoV-2 variants. Study-level findings and limits: Spike-specific TCR breadth was greater after Ad26.COV2.S than placebo. Non-spike TCR breadth was similar in vaccine and placebo recipients.

Treatment described: roughly 18 received Ad26.COV2.S at low or high dose, single or two shots; roughly 5 received placebo; per-sample allocation not given. Collection of the samples took place on day 63 after the first injection of vaccine or placebo. The vaccine antigen was prefusion-stabilized Wuhan SARS-CoV-2 spike. Comment on this clone: The antigen is not known.

Sequencing was performed with immunoSEQ multiplex PCR; in TCRdb, only in-frame clones are kept and a portion is missing. This table holds approximately 480,000 clones, about 83% found once. The CDR3 loop spans 10 amino acids. Trimming shortened V by 9 bases and J by 7 bases, and 7 bases separated the two germline ends. Germline CDR1 is SGHNT and CDR2 is YENEEA. The material sequenced was peripheral blood, taken in a trial of Ad26.COV2.S vaccine versus placebo. The chain employs TRBV11-3 and TRBJ1-5, with D unresolved. The clonotype comes from a person between 18 and 60 years old who received the Ad26.COV2.S COVID-19 vaccine or a placebo. The CDR3 region is CARFGQPQHF. CDR3 in DNA: TGTGCCAGATTCGGACAGCCCCAGCATTTT.